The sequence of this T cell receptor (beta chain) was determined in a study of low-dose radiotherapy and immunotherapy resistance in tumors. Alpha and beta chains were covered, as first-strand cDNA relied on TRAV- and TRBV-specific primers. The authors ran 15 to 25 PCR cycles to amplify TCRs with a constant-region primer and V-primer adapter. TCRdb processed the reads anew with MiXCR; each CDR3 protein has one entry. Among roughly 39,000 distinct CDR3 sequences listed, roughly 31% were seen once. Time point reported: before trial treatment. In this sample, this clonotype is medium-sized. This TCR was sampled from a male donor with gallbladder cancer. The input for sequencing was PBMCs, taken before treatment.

CDR3 sequence (DNA): TGTGCCAGTAGTATAGATTGGGGGGAGGACTCCTACAATGAGCAGTTCTTC. It encodes CASSIDWGEDSYNEQFF. V usage is TRBV19 and J usage is TRBJ2-1; D perhaps matches TRBD2 (6 bases). V was cut by 0 bases and J by 0 bases, with 12 bases left in between. This CDR3 spans 17 amino acids. The germline CDR1 and CDR2 sequences are LNHDA and SQIVND (reference sequence).